This T cell receptor beta chain was recovered during a study of T cells in Graves' hyperthyroidism and ophthalmopathy. Amplification yielded TCR beta CDR3 regions, with RNA transcripts as the source. An initial round of RT-PCR targeting the TCR CDR3 relied on the HTBI primer set. TCRdb processed the multiplex PCR reads anew with MiXCR; each CDR3 protein has one entry. This table has some 740,000 distinct CDR3 sequences, around 15% appearing once. The CDR3 totals 14 residues. V lost 4 bases and J 5 bases, leaving 14 bases between the germline ends. Germline V gives CDR1 PRHDT, CDR2 FYEKMQ (reference sequence). This clonotype was observed many times.

The chain links TRBV13 to TRBJ2-5; D not certain. The sequence derives from a woman aged 18-29 years with Graves' hyperthyroidism. The specimen sequenced was blood. The CDR3 DNA follows: TGTGCCAGCAGCTCACCCGGGCGTAGGGAGACCCAGTACTTC. Translated: CASSSPGRRETQYF.